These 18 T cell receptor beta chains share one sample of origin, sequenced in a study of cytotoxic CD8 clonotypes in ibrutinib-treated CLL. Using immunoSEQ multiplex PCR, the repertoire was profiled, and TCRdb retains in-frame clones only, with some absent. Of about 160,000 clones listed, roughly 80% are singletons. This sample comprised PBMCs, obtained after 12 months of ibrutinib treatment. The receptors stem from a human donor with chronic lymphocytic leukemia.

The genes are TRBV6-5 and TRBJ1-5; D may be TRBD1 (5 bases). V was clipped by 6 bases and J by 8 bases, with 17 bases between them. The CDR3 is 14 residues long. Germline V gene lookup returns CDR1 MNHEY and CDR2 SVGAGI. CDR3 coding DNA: TGTGCCAGCAGGAACCGGGGGGAAGGCAAGCCCCAGCATTTT. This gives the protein CASRNRGEGKPQHF.

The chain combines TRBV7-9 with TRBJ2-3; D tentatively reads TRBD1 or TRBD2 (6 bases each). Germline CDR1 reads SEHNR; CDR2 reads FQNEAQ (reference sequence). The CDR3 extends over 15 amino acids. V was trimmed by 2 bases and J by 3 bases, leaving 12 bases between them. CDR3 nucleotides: TGTGCCAGCAGCTTAACGGGGGCGCCGACAGATACGCAGTATTTT. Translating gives CASSLTGAPTDTQYF.

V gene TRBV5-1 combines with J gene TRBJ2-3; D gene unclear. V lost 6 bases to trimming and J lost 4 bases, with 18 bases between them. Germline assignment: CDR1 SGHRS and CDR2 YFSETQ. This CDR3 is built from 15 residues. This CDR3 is CASMLAWKNSDTQYF. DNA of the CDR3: TGCGCCAGCATGCTTGCTTGGAAGAACTCAGATACGCAGTATTTT.

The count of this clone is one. The CDR3 loop reads CASSQGNRDNQPQHF. Written as DNA, the CDR3 is TGCGCCAGCAGCCAGGGAAACAGGGACAATCAGCCCCAGCATTTT. The chain combines TRBV4-3 with TRBJ1-5; TRBD1 is a possible D gene (6 bases). Trimming took off 3 bases at V and 3 bases at J, with 12 bases between the two ends. This CDR3 is 15 amino acids long. Looked up from germline, CDR1 is LGHNA and CDR2 is YSLEER.

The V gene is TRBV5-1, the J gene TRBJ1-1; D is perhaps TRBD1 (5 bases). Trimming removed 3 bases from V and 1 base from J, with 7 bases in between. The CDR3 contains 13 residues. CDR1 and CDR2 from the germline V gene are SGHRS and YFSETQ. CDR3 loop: CASSSRENTEAFF. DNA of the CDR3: TGCGCCAGCAGCTCCAGGGAGAACACTGAAGCTTTCTTT.

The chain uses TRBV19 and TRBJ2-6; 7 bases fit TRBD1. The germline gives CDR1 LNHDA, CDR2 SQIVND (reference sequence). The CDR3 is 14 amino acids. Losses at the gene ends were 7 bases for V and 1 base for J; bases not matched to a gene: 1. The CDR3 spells CASKQGSGANVLTF. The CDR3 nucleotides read TGTGCCAGTAAACAGGGGTCTGGGGCCAACGTCCTGACTTTC.

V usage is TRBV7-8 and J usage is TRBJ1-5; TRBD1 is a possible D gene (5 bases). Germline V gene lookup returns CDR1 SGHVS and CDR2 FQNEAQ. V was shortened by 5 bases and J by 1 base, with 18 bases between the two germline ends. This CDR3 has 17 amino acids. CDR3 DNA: TGTGCCAGCAGCCCTCGCCCCGGGGCAGCCAGCAATCAGCCCCAGCATTTT. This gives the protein CASSPRPGAASNQPQHF.

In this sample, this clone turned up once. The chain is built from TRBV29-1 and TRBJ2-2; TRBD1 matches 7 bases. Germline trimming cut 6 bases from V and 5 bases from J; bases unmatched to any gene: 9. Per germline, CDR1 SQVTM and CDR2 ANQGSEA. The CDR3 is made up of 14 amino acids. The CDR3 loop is CSVPGQRSTGELFF. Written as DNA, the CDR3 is TGCAGCGTACCGGGACAGAGGTCGACCGGGGAGCTGTTTTTT.

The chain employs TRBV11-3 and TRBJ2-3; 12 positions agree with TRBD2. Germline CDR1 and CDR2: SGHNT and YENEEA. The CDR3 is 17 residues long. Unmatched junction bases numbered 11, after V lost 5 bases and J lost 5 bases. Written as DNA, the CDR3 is TGTGCCAGCAGCGGTCGGACTAGCGGGACGGCCGGAGATACGCAGTATTTT. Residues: CASSGRTSGTAGDTQYF.

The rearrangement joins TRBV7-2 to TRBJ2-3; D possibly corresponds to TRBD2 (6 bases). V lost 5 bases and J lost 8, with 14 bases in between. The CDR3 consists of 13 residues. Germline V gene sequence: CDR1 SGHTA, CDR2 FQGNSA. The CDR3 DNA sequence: TGTGCCAGCAGCCCCGGACTATTCGCTACGCAGTATTTT. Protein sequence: CASSPGLFATQYF.

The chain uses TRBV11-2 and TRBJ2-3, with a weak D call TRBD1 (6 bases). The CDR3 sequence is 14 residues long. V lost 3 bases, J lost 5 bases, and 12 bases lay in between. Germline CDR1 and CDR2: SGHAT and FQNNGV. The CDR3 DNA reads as TGTGCCAGCAGCTTGGTACAGGGAGTAGATACGCAGTATTTT. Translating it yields CASSLVQGVDTQYF.

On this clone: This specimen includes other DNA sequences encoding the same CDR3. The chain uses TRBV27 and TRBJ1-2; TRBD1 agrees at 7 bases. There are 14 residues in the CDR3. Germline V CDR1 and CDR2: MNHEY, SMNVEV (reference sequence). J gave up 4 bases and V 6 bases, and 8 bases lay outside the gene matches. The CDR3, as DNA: TGTGCCAGCAGCCCCCAGACAGGGCCCTATGGCTACACCTTC. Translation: CASSPQTGPYGYTF.

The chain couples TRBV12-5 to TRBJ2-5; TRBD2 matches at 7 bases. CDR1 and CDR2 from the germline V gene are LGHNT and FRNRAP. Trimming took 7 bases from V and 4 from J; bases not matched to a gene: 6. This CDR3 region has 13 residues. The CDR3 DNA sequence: TGTGCTAGTGCCAGGTTAGCGGGAGAGACCCAGTACTTC. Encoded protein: CASARLAGETQYF.

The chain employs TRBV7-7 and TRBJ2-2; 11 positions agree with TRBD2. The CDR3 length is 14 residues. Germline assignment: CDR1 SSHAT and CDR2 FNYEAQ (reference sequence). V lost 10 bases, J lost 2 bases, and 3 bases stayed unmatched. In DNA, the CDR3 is TGTGCCACTAGCGGGGGGTTTAACACCGGGGAGCTGTTTTTT. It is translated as CATSGGFNTGELFF.

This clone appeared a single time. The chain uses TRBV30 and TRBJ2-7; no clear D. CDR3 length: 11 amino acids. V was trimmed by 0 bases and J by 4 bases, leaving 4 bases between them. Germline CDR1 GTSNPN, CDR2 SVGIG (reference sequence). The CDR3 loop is CAWSVGYEQYF. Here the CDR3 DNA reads TGTGCCTGGAGTGTAGGGTACGAGCAGTACTTC.

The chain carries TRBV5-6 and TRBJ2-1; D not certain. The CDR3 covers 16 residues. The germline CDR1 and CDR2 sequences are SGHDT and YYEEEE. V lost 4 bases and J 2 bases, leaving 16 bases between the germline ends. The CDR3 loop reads CASSIPGAPPYNEQFF. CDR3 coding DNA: TGTGCCAGCAGCATACCAGGTGCTCCACCCTACAATGAGCAGTTCTTC.

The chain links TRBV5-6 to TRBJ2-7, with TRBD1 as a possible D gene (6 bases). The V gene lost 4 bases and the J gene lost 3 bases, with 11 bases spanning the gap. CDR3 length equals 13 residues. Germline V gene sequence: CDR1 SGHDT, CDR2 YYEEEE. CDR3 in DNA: TGTGCCAGCAGCCGACTGGACAGCTACGAGCAGTACTTC. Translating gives CASSRLDSYEQYF.

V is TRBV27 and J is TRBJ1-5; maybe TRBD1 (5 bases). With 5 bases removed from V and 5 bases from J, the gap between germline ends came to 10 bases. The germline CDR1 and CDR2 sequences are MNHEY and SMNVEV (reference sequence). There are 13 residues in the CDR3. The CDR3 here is CASSRLGDQPQHF. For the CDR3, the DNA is TGTGCCAGCAGTCGTTTGGGGGATCAGCCCCAGCATTTT.